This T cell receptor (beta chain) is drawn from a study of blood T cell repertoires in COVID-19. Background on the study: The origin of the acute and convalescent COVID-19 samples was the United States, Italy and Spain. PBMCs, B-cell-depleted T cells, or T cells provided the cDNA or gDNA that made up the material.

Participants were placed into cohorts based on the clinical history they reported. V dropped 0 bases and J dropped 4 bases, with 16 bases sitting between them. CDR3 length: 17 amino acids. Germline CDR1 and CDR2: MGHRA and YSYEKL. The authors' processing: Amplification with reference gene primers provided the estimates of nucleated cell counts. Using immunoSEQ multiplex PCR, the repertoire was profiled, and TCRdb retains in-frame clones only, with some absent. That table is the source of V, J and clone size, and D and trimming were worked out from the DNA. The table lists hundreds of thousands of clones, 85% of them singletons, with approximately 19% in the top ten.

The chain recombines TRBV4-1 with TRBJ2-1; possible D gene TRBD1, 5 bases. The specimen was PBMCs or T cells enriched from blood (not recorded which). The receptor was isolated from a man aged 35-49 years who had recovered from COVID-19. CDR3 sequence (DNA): TGCGCCAGCAGCCAAGATATTCGGAAGGGGTGGTACAATGAGCAGTTCTTC. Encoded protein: CASSQDIRKGWYNEQFF.